Each of the 18 T cell receptor beta chains below was sequenced from the same sample in a study of blood T cells in healthy people across ages. Primers used in a second PCR of roughly 6 to 11 cycles were a sample-barcoded 5' primer and a J-beta primer mix. TCRdb re-analysed the 5' RACE reads in MiXCR, keeping a single row per CDR3 protein. The table lists some 860,000 distinct CDR3 sequences, around three fifths of them singletons. What was sequenced was blood. The receptors stem from a middle-aged man in good health.

The V call is TRBV2, the J call TRBJ2-7; maybe TRBD2 (6 bases). Deletions cut 3 bases from V and 3 bases from J, with 12 bases between. The CDR3 runs to 14 residues. Germline values: CDR1 SNHLY, CDR2 FYNNEI. CDR3 residues: CASSDPGVVYEQYF. The CDR3 bases are TGTGCCAGCAGTGACCCGGGAGTAGTCTACGAGCAGTACTTC.

A few counts support this clonotype. This chain uses TRBV5-1 with TRBJ2-1; 7 bases agree with TRBD1. The CDR3 extends over 14 amino acids. Germline trimming cut 3 bases from V and 9 bases from J; bases unmatched to any gene: 9. Looked up from germline, CDR1 is SGHRS and CDR2 is YFSETQ. The CDR3, as DNA: TGCGCCAGCAGCTCTACGGCGACAGGGTCTGAGCAGTTCTTC. This encodes CASSSTATGSEQFF. Full variable domain (rest looked up from reference TRBV5-1 and TRBJ2-1): KAGVTQTPRYLIKTRGQQVTLSCSPISGHRSVSWYQQTPGQGLQFLFEYFSETQRNKGNFPGRFSGRQFSNSRSEMNVSTLELGDSALYLCASSSTATGSEQFFGPGTRLTVL.

The chain carries TRBV28 and TRBJ1-1; no clear D. Trimming removed 4 bases from V and 9 bases from J, with 9 bases in between. This CDR3 spans 11 amino acids. Germline CDR1 reads MDHEN; CDR2 reads SYDVKM. The chain's CDR3 is CASSSGSQAFF. CDR3 DNA: TGTGCCAGCAGTTCGGGGAGTCAAGCTTTCTTT.

As regards this clonotype: At one boundary the junction diverges from the germline segment, which might be a read error. The genes are TRBV29-1 and TRBJ1-2; no firm D call. Germline V gene data show CDR1 as SQVTM and CDR2 as ANQGSEA. This CDR3 contains 11 residues. CDR3 region: CSVGLAHGYTF. The CDR3 DNA is TGCAGCGTTGGTCTGGCGCATGGGTACACCTTC.

This clonotype came up a few times. The V gene is TRBV20-1, the J gene TRBJ2-3; D is possibly TRBD2 (5 bases). V lost 4 bases and J 0 bases, leaving 8 bases between the germline ends. Germline assignment: CDR1 DFQATT and CDR2 SNEGSKA (reference sequence). The CDR3 runs 13 residues. In DNA, the CDR3 is TGCAGTGCTACTCGGACTAGCACAGATACGCAGTATTTT. The encoded protein is CSATRTSTDTQYF.

This clonotype was counted a few times. This chain uses TRBV2 with TRBJ2-7; 7 nucleotides match TRBD1. The CDR3 extends over 14 amino acids. Germline V gene sequence: CDR1 SNHLY, CDR2 FYNNEI. The trim removed 4 bases at V and 0 bases at J, leaving 3 bases unmatched. The CDR3: CASSGGTASYEQYF. CDR3 DNA: TGTGCCAGCAGTGGTGGGACAGCCTCCTACGAGCAGTACTTC.

The chain is built from TRBV5-1 and TRBJ2-3, with 9 bases aligning to TRBD1. Germline V gene data show CDR1 as SGHRS and CDR2 as YFSETQ. V shed 5 bases, J shed 2 bases, and the junction held 6 bases outside the gene matches. The CDR3 is made up of 15 amino acids. The CDR3 DNA follows: TGCGCCAGCAGGCGGGGACAGGGCTACACAGATACGCAGTATTTT. It yields the protein CASRRGQGYTDTQYF.

This chain joins TRBV27 and TRBJ1-1, with 8 bases fitting TRBD1. The trim removed 2 bases at V and 1 base at J, leaving 15 bases unmatched. The CDR3 has 19 amino acids. Germline V CDR1 and CDR2: MNHEY, SMNVEV (reference sequence). CDR3 nucleotide sequence: TGTGCCAGCAGTTTACGAATCGTCAGGGGGCGGGCGAGGAACACTGAAGCTTTCTTT. It is translated as CASSLRIVRGRARNTEAFF.

The chain carries TRBV11-1 and TRBJ2-5; weak D call: TRBD2 (6 bases). There are 12 residues in the CDR3. Germline V gene sequence: CDR1 SGHAT, CDR2 FQDESV (reference sequence). Trimming pared 6 bases from V and 11 bases from J, leaving 16 bases between. CDR3 DNA sequence: TGTGCCAGCAGTTGGGACTCCTACGGGCAGTACTTC. It yields the protein CASSWDSYGQYF.

This clonotype came up a few times. This chain joins TRBV10-3 and TRBJ2-1, with 9 bases fitting TRBD2. This CDR3 is 15 amino acids long. The germline V gene has CDR1 ENHRY and CDR2 SYGVKD. J was trimmed by 9 bases and V by 2 bases; bases with no gene match: 8. CDR3 DNA: TGTGCCATCAGTGAGGCCGGGACTAGCTCGTTTGAGCAGTTCTTC. Amino acids: CAISEAGTSSFEQFF.

V gene TRBV7-2 combines with J gene TRBJ2-6; 10 bases agree with TRBD1. This CDR3 is built from 19 residues. Germline loops: CDR1 SGHTA, CDR2 FQGNSA. Germline trimming cut 7 bases from V and 4 bases from J; bases unmatched to any gene: 16. In nucleotides, the CDR3 is TGTGCCAGCATTCCCCCGATTGGACAGGGGGTCCGGGGGGCCAACGTCCTGACTTTC. Residues: CASIPPIGQGVRGANVLTF.

The sample holds one count of this clonotype. The genes are TRBV9 and TRBJ1-2; possibly TRBD1 for D (5 bases). Looked up from germline, CDR1 is SGDLS and CDR2 is YYNGEE. Trimming pared 4 bases from V and 4 bases from J, leaving 17 bases between. The CDR3 covers 15 residues. The CDR3 is CASSFSGTESYGYTF. The CDR3 bases are TGTGCCAGCAGCTTTTCTGGGACGGAGAGCTATGGCTACACCTTC.

This sequence joins TRBV7-3 and TRBJ2-6; D is unresolved. The CDR3 covers 14 residues. Trimming removed 4 bases at V and 2 bases at J, with 6 bases between. The germline V gene has CDR1 SGHTA and CDR2 FQGTGA. CDR3 residues: CASSSRTGANVLTF. CDR3 bases: TGTGCCAGCAGCTCTCGGACTGGGGCCAACGTCCTGACTTTC.

This clonotype was observed a few times. This chain joins TRBV9 and TRBJ2-2; 7 bases match TRBD1. The germline V gene encodes CDR1 SGDLS and CDR2 YYNGEE. This CDR3 has 14 amino acids. The ends lost 4 bases at V and 3 bases at J; junction bases unmatched: 3. The CDR3: CASSLGQDTGELFF. CDR3 coding DNA: TGTGCCAGCAGCCTTGGACAGGACACCGGGGAGCTGTTTTTT. The full variable domain, rest sourced from reference TRBV9 and TRBJ2-2, is DSGVTQTPKHLITATGQRVTLRCSPRSGDLSVYWYQQSLDQGLQFLIQYYNGEERAKGNILERFSAQQFPDLHSELNLSSLELGDSALYFCASSLGQDTGELFFGEGSRLTVL.

This clonotype was counted only a few times. V and J are TRBV10-3 and TRBJ2-3; 8 nucleotides line up with TRBD1. Trimming took 7 bases from V and 5 from J; bases not matched to a gene: 11. CDR1 is ENHRY, CDR2 SYGVKD, per germline. The CDR3 totals 15 residues. The CDR3 DNA sequence: TGTGCCATCAACAATCCGGGACAGGAGATAGATACGCAGTATTTT. Its protein product is CAINNPGQEIDTQYF.

The chain has TRBV6-1 and TRBJ2-3, with TRBD2 matching over 11 bases. Germline lookup yields CDR1 MNHNS and CDR2 SASEGT. The CDR3 spans 15 residues. With V trimmed by 8 bases and J by 2 bases, 6 bases remained unmatched. CDR3 in amino acids: CASAPLAGDTDTQYF. The DNA of the CDR3 is TGTGCCAGCGCCCCACTAGCGGGGGACACAGATACGCAGTATTTT.

The sample holds a few counts of this clonotype. This chain uses TRBV20-1 with TRBJ2-7, with D uncertain. The germline V gene encodes CDR1 DFQATT and CDR2 SNEGSKA (reference sequence). Trimming shortened V by 2 bases and J by 2 bases, and 10 bases separated the two germline ends. There are 13 residues in the CDR3. For the CDR3, the DNA is TGCAGTGCTAGATTGAGCGAGGCCTACGAGCAGTACTTC. Amino acids: CSARLSEAYEQYF.

The chain is built from TRBV7-6 and TRBJ2-5; 8 bases are a match to TRBD1. The J call may be mistaken, given a closer DNA end match to TRBJ2-7. The CDR3 loop spans 17 amino acids. Germline values: CDR1 SGHVS, CDR2 FNYEAQ. CDR3 amino acids: CASSLGVQGGLYYEQYF. The CDR3, as DNA: TGTGCCAGCAGCTTAGGTGTACAGGGGGGACTGTACTACGAGCAGTACTTC.